Only one count was recorded for the clone carrying this T cell receptor (beta chain). These data belong to a study of blood T cell repertoires in COVID-19. Study in general: Material from acute and convalescent COVID-19 was sourced from the United States, Italy and Spain. Sources were T cells, B-cell-depleted T cells, or PBMCs; the material itself was cDNA or gDNA.

From germline, CDR1 is SGHVS and CDR2 FQNEAQ. V gave up 0 bases and J gave up 5 bases; unmatched junction bases: 9. The CDR3 consists of 17 residues. As originally analysed: For nucleated cells, counts were estimated from reference gene primer amplification. Sequenced by immunoSEQ multiplex PCR; TCRdb stores in-frame clones only, minus some. D and trimming were read from the DNA, whereas the V and J calls and clone size are those reported in that table. The sample carries around 200,000 clones, 78% recorded once. The chain combines TRBV7-8 with TRBJ2-1; 8 nucleotides match TRBD2. Sequenced input: peripheral blood. The clonotype comes from an elderly woman with active or convalescent COVID-19. CDR3 nucleotide sequence: TGTGCCAGCAGCTTAGCGACCCGGGCGGGGGGCGACAATGAGCAGTTCTTC. Protein: CASSLATRAGGDNEQFF.